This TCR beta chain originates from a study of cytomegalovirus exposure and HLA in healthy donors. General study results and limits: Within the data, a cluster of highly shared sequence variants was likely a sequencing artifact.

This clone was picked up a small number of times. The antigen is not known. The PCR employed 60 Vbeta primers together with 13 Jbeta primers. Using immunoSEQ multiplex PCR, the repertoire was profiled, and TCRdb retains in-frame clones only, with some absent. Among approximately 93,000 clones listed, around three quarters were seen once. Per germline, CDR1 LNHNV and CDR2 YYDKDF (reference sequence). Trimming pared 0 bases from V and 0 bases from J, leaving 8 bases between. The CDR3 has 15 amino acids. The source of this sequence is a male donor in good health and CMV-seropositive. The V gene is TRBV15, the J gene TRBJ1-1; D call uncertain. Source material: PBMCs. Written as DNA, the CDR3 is TGTGCCACCAGCAGAGATATCGGTATGAACACTGAAGCTTTCTTT. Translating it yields CATSRDIGMNTEAFF.